This is a list of T cell receptor beta chains from one sample in a study of blood T cell repertoires in COVID-19. Only in-frame clones appear in the TCRdb table, and some are missing; sequencing was by immunoSEQ multiplex PCR. This table holds about 220,000 clones, around 89% found once. The sample comprised PBMCs or T cells enriched from blood (not recorded which). The receptors come from a woman under 30 in a cohort exposed to, infected with or recovered from COVID-19 (not recorded which). Each CDR3 is given without its conserved first and last residue.

V: TRBV6-5
CDR3: ATSAGALFNEQF

V: TRBV29-1
CDR3: SVHSTTILTEAF

V: TRBV5-4
CDR3: ASSLGGLAGGPTGELF

V: TRBV3-1/TRBV3-2
CDR3: ASSQGQGLANYGYT

V: TRBV5-1
CDR3: ASSLESQASTNEKLF

V: TRBV4-2
CDR3: ASSQATSVNNEQF

V: TRBV3-1/TRBV3-2
CDR3: ASSQVGSGGPPNEQF

V: TRBV6-5
CDR3: ASSPARDRGAEAF

V: TRBV21-1
CDR3: ASSNREAF

V: TRBV4-1
CDR3: ASSQEVTGDTEAF

V: TRBV6-1
CDR3: ASSGEGGAGEQY